What follows are 10 T cell receptor beta chains derived from one specimen sequenced in a study of shared clonotypes between healthy human individuals. Naive-designated CD8 cells lacked CD45RO, were positively enriched for CCR7, and omitted terminally differentiated effector memory CD45RA+ cells. TCRdb's table, derived via immunoSEQ multiplex PCR, lists solely in-frame clones and lacks some. The sample consists of about 2.1 million clones, just over 90% of them appearing once. Sequencing input: naive CD8+ T cells from PBMCs. Receptors originate from a man younger than 35 in good health. Some clones in this sample may be carry-over from other donors' samples.

V usage is TRBV7-9 and J usage is TRBJ2-1; 9 bases agree with TRBD2. The germline CDR1 and CDR2 sequences are SEHNR and FQNEAQ (reference sequence). V trimming: 0 bases; J trimming: 7 bases; junction bases outside the gene matches: 4. This CDR3 has 15 residues. The CDR3 protein is CASSLASGSMNEQFF. For the CDR3, the DNA is TGTGCCAGCAGCTTAGCTAGCGGGAGTATGAATGAGCAGTTCTTC.

The V and J genes are TRBV28 and TRBJ2-5; tentative D call: TRBD2 (6 bases). CDR1 is MDHEN and CDR2 is SYDVKM in the germline V gene. Deletions cut 0 bases from V and 4 bases from J, with 12 bases between. The CDR3 totals 15 residues. The CDR3 nucleotides are TGTGCCAGCAGTTTATGGCAGGAGGGCCCAGAGACCCAGTACTTC. Protein product: CASSLWQEGPETQYF.

As for this clone: This sample includes further DNA sequences coding for the same CDR3. The chain combines TRBV5-6 with TRBJ2-7; the D gene is possibly TRBD2 (5 bases). V shed 0 bases and J shed 3 bases, with 7 bases lying between them. CDR1 is SGHDT, CDR2 YYEEEE, per germline. The CDR3 consists of 13 residues. The CDR3 protein is CASSLGGLYEQYF. CDR3 nucleotide sequence: TGTGCCAGCAGCTTGGGAGGGCTCTACGAGCAGTACTTC.

Concerning this clone itself: The sample has other DNA sequences that encode this CDR3 too. V gene TRBV5-1 combines with J gene TRBJ2-3; D call uncertain. Germline V gene sequence: CDR1 SGHRS, CDR2 YFSETQ. CDR3 length equals 12 residues. The ends were cut back, 5 bases at V and 3 bases at J, with 7 bases in the middle. CDR3 in DNA: TGCGCCAGCAGGCTCGGGACAGATACGCAGTATTTT. Translated, it gives CASRLGTDTQYF.

J is TRBJ2-5 and V is TRBV7-2; unclear D gene. Germline V gives CDR1 SGHTA, CDR2 FQGNSA. CDR3 length: 14 amino acids. Trimming took 1 base from V and 4 from J, leaving 10 bases between them. This CDR3 is CASSLVFRVETQYF. In DNA form, the CDR3 reads TGTGCCAGCAGCTTAGTTTTCCGCGTAGAGACCCAGTACTTC.

The genes are TRBV2 and TRBJ2-5; D gene unclear. V was clipped by 1 base and J by 3 bases, with 9 bases between them. Germline CDR1 reads SNHLY; CDR2 reads FYNNEI. This CDR3 has 14 amino acids. DNA of the CDR3: TGTGCCAGCAGTGAAGGGGCAGCAGAAGAGACCCAGTACTTC. It yields the protein CASSEGAAEETQYF.

The chain joins TRBV5-1 to TRBJ2-7, with D tentatively TRBD2 (6 bases). The V end was cut by 4 bases, the J end by 2 bases, with 13 bases between. The germline V gene encodes CDR1 SGHRS and CDR2 YFSETQ. The CDR3 length is 14 residues. In nucleotides, the CDR3 is TGCGCCAGCAGCCCTTTCGGAGGGGCCTACGAGCAGTACTTC. Amino acids: CASSPFGGAYEQYF. The whole variable domain, filled in from reference TRBV5-1 and TRBJ2-7, reads KAGVTQTPRYLIKTRGQQVTLSCSPISGHRSVSWYQQTPGQGLQFLFEYFSETQRNKGNFPGRFSGRQFSNSRSEMNVSTLELGDSALYLCASSPFGGAYEQYFGPGTRLTVT.

The chain joins TRBV28 to TRBJ2-1, with D hard to call. The CDR3 is 15 amino acids. The germline CDR1 and CDR2 sequences are MDHEN and SYDVKM. V dropped 6 bases and J dropped 5 bases, with 17 bases sitting between them. The CDR3 DNA reads as TGTGCCAGCAGGACCAGGTTTGGTCTCCACAATGAGCAGTTCTTC. This encodes CASRTRFGLHNEQFF.

The rearrangement uses TRBV15 and TRBJ1-1, with 8 bases aligning to TRBD1. The J segment lost 5 bases and the V segment lost 5 bases, leaving 10 bases of the junction unmatched. The CDR3 consists of 15 residues. The germline V gene has CDR1 LNHNV and CDR2 YYDKDF (reference sequence). The CDR3 reads CATSGLTGAGTEAFF. The CDR3 DNA is TGTGCCACCAGCGGCTTGACAGGGGCGGGGACTGAAGCTTTCTTT.

The V call is TRBV19, the J call TRBJ1-5; the match to TRBD1 covers 9 bases. CDR1 and CDR2 (germline): LNHDA, SQIVND (reference sequence). The J segment lost 0 bases and the V segment lost 6 bases, leaving 6 bases of the junction unmatched. The CDR3 length is 16 residues. In DNA form, the CDR3 reads TGTGCCAGTAGGACCGGGACAGGGCATAGCAATCAGCCCCAGCATTTT. It encodes CASRTGTGHSNQPQHF.